This TCR beta chain was captured in a study of cytomegalovirus exposure and HLA in healthy donors (TCRdb year 2017). Background for the entire study: In an earlier analysis of roughly 590 of the donors, about 270 Gb of sequence data and 90 million to 130 million unique TCR beta sequences from 150 million to 200 million T cells were reported. Rather than using new phenotypic data, the later analysis identified candidate immune exposures from TCR beta sequences and from how often those sequences occurred across donors. Among the roughly 430 genotyped donors, approximately 81% belonged to the genetic ancestry cluster associated with self-reported Caucasian donors. All discovery cohort repertoires had been generated on a single sequencing platform. Several DR-DQ haplotypes were treated as single units for association and clustering because of strong linkage in the cohort. Roughly 300 gigabases of sequencing data and roughly 81 million unique TCR sequences made up an early release that covered roughly 670 HLA-typed donors. The study aimed to test whether cataloging public T cell receptors could reveal signatures of past pathogen exposure. Typing coverage varied by locus: 629-630 donors for A, B, C, DRB1 and DQB1; more than 500 for DQA1; about 570 for DPA1; some 470 for DPB1. Alongside the repertoire data, information on donor age, sex, ethnicity and CMV serostatus was compiled. Along with the approximately 600-subject first cohort, a separate validation cohort of approximately 110 different subjects was used. The T cell repertoires of 666 subjects were profiled by immunosequencing and related to cytomegalovirus serostatus. On average, around 230,000 unique TCR beta nucleotide sequences were sequenced per donor among 300 to 500 genotyped donors of the cohort, with around 19% of those sequences being non-productive. In an earlier analysis of 587 of the donors, high-throughput TCR beta sequencing was used to judge whether each TCR beta V gene segment behaved as functional or pseudogenic. High-throughput TCR immunosequencing, statistical association of individual TCRs with disease status, and machine learning were combined to predict cytomegalovirus infection status. A later analysis re-analyzed previously published TCR beta repertoires from hundreds of donors and added high-resolution HLA genotyping to study TCR occurrence patterns. Genome-wide SNP genotypes for about 55% of the roughly 670 donors were used in a later genetic analysis, which treated that subset as a discovery cohort. Both class I and class II loci were covered by HLA typing, at four-digit resolution. Study-wide findings and limitations: Across donors, most TCR sequences were observed very rarely, whereas some public TCRs were present in many individuals. Because counts were too low, more than 15 rarely observed V segments, including chromosome 9 orphons, were left out of the earlier analysis of about 500 of the donors. In vitro tests confirmed that three of the cytomegalovirus-associated TCR beta chains recognize cytomegalovirus antigens. The study listed approximately 150 TCR beta chains as associated with cytomegalovirus. The sequencing pipeline was judged likely to have produced a cluster of highly shared sequence variants as a technical artifact. Roughly uniform sequencing depth across donors was assumed in presence/absence analyses, although this assumption may not hold. When HLA alleles, especially DR and DQ, strongly co-occurred, TCR associations were difficult to assign to individual alleles. According to a later analysis, TCR association rates differed among HLA loci, with DRB1 alleles showing the most associated TCRs and HLA-C alleles showing the fewest. A later genetic analysis reported fewer N-insertions in productive TCRs among donors in an Asian-associated ancestry cluster than the 666-donor mean. A further reported finding was that TCR beta sequences accurately predicted the HLA-A and HLA-B alleles for most subjects in the first cohort. According to a later analysis, most CMV-associated TCR beta chains appeared to be HLA-restricted, and the HLA associations seemed to be driven largely by CMV exposure. The cohort was sequenced for TCR beta chains only, and without alpha or paired-chain data the features that could be detected were limited. The 87-base-pair reads could not distinguish some IMGT-functional V segments, including TRBV6-2 and TRBV6-3, so those segments were excluded. HLA typing was unavailable for some donors at each locus, so association tests used only the typed subset. The classifier was reported to diagnose cytomegalovirus status with high specificity and sensitivity in both the original cohort and the validation cohort. V-gene and J-gene trimming of TCR beta chains was associated with a missense DCLRE1C variant in a later genetic analysis, and the association was replicated in an independent cohort. According to the authors, the approach could potentially be generalized to other disease states and immunological phenotypes. A later analysis reported that several top co-occurrence clusters appeared linked to parvovirus B19, influenza, CMV and Epstein-Barr virus. In an earlier analysis of roughly 560 of the donors, most TCR beta V segments were observed in productive rearrangements about 87% or about 30% of the time, broadly matching IMGT annotations. Linkage disequilibrium might explain the correlated functional status among segregating V segments, but an unknown experimental factor could not be excluded. In a later analysis, HLA-associated TCR beta chains showed more clonal expansion and lower generation probabilities than non-associated chains that were equally common. At a false discovery rate of 0.05, a later analysis linked fewer than 20,000 TCR beta sequences to specific HLA alleles. For the cohort, immune exposure information was limited to CMV serostatus.

This clone showed up just a few times. The antigen it recognizes is unknown. Base quality data are lacking; no much larger clone is found one base away. V gives up 1 base and J gives up 3 bases, and the segment between their germline ends measures 15 bases. The CDR3 measures 16 amino acids from cysteine to phenylalanine. Only the CDR3 portion is preserved as DNA: 48 bases, with reading frame beginning at the first base. Per the germline V gene (reference sequence), LNHDA is the CDR1 and SQIVND is the CDR2. Libraries were prepared through the immunoSEQ multiplex PCR assay. The multiplex PCR relied on a mix of 60 forward primers for TCR Vbeta segments and 13 reverse primers for TCR Jbeta segments. Amplification of the CDR3 region of rearranged TCR beta genes was performed with a multiplex PCR assay on genomic DNA. The Illumina HiSeq System was used to sequence the amplified TCR beta libraries as 87-base-pair reads. Regarding the original processing steps: Across the 640 or so repertoires, a later analysis counted roughly 77 million unique TCR beta chains, 9.5 million to 13 million of which were shared by at least two donors. Raw reads were error-corrected and collapsed into unique sequences by a nearest-neighbor algorithm in which closely related sequences were merged to remove PCR and sequencing errors. CDR3 sequences were aligned to IMGT reference sequences to assign V, D and J gene segments. For a sequence to be retained, a match of at least six nucleotides was required to both a V gene segment and a J gene segment. Rearrangements were called productive when the CDR3 lacked stop codons and stayed in frame with V and J; all others were non-productive. CDR3 was defined according to IMGT convention as the region running from the second conserved V-encoded cysteine to the conserved J-encoded phenylalanine. The earlier analysis of around 640 of the donors excluded sequences that lacked an unambiguous match to a single V gene segment. In an earlier analysis of more than 500 of the donors, a V segment was called functional when productive rearrangements were above 56.7%, and segregating when the standard deviation between donors exceeded 5%. To diagnose cytomegalovirus status from the catalog of TCR beta chain sequences, a statistical classification framework was built. In a later analysis, TCR nucleotide sequences were compared against IMGT/GENE-DB human TR gene sequences so that V and J genes could be assigned. Using the TCRdist pipeline, a later analysis assigned CDR3 sequences along with most-parsimonious VDJ recombination scenarios. In a later analysis, each TCR beta chain was defined by its CDR3 amino acid sequence together with its V-gene family, and reads without a unique V-gene family were excluded. To address suspected cross-contamination and a sequencing artifact, a later analysis removed 592 highly shared, low-generation-probability nucleotide sequences. In a later analysis, a clonal expansion index for each public chain was calculated from normalized within-repertoire ranks of inferred template counts. In a later analysis, generation probabilities were computed using a VDJ recombination model fitted to out-of-frame rearrangements, and the results were checked against IGoR. In a later analysis, TCR-TCR, TCR-HLA and TCR-CMV co-occurrence was scored with hypergeometric tests, and a repertoire-size bias correction was applied to TCR pairs. A later analysis estimated false discovery rates by permuting HLA or CMV assignments 20 times. A later analysis grouped co-occurring TCRs with DBSCAN, adding TCRdist sequence similarity when clustering within HLA-allele-positive subsets. For co-occurrence clustering, repertoires with fewer than 30,000 or more than 120,000 public chains were excluded, along with a handful of repertoires with anomalous nucleotide sharing. In TCRdb, the immuneACCESS table is reduced to in-frame sequences with V and J assigned. These tables do not hold every clone; where another copy was compared, an unresolved V gene accounts for under half, and the others remain unexplained. The V and J calls and clone size were taken over from that table, and D and trimming were inferred from the DNA. The table for this sample lists 150,000 or so clones; 70% to 80% of them were counted only once. The top ten clones comprise approximately 13% of the sample.

The cohort consisted of 666 healthy bone marrow donors. At the time of sampling, all cohort members were nominally healthy, though unrecorded immune exposures were likely present. The donor was CMV seropositive and belonged to the group of 250 to 350 seropositive cohort members. A peripheral blood sample was collected from each donor, and TCR beta sequencing was performed on peripheral blood mononuclear cells. The Qiagen DNeasy Blood Extraction Kit was used to extract genomic DNA from the blood cell samples. This receptor was taken from a man in his forties in good health and CMV-seropositive. The sequenced sample was PBMCs. Here the chain combines TRBV19 and TRBJ1-2; TRBD1 is a possible D gene, resting on 6 matching bases. The DNA reads TGTGCCAGTAGTATAGTCACCGATACAGGGTACTATGGCTACACCTTC. It encodes CASSIVTDTGYYGYTF. Outside the CDR3, residues come from the reference TRBV19 and TRBJ1-2 proteins, so the full variable domain is: DGGITQSPKYLFRKEGQNVTLSCEQNLNHDAMYWYRQDPGQGLRLIYYSQIVNDFQKGDIAEGYSVSREKKESFPLTVTSAQKNPTAFYLCASSIVTDTGYYGYTFGSGTRLTVV.